This entry features one TCR beta chain sequence. These data belong to a study of shared clonotypes between healthy human individuals. CD45RA-negative memory and CD45RA+ naive subsets were split from the CD4+ cells. There are 14 residues in the CDR3. The junction had 6 bases not matched to a gene; V was cut back by 5 bases and J by 4 bases. Germline V gene data show CDR1 as MNHEY and CDR2 as SVGAGI. This table comes from immunoSEQ multiplex PCR, and its TCRdb copy is limited to in-frame clones, with some not included. Among around 2.1 million clones listed, approximately 96% were seen once. This TCR was sampled from a man between 18 and 29 years old in good health. The sample consisted of naive CD4+ T cells sorted from blood. Subset given: CD45RA+ positively selected. This sequence joins TRBV6-5 and TRBJ1-2, with 8 bases that match TRBD1. The CDR3 spells CASSPGQGLYGYTF. The CDR3, as DNA: TGTGCCAGCAGTCCCGGACAGGGTCTCTATGGCTACACCTTC.